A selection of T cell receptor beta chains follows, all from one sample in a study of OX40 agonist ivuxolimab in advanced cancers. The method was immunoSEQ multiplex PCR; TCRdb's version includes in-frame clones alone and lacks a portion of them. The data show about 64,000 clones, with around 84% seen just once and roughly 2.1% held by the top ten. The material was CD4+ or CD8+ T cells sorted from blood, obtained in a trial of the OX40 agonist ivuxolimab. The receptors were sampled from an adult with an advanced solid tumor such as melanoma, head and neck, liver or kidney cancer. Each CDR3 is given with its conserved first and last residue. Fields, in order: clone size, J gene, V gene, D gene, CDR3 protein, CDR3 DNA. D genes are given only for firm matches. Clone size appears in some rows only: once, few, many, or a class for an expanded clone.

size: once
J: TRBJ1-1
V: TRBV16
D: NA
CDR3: CASSLQGHPNTEAFF
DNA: TGTGCCAGCAGCCTTCAGGGACACCCGAACACTGAAGCTTTCTTT

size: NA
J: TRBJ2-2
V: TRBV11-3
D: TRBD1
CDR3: CASSLADRGGAGELFF
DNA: TGTGCCAGCAGCTTAGCCGACAGGGGTGGGGCCGGGGAGCTGTTTTTT

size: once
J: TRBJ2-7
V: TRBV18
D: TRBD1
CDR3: CASSRTGTGTYEQYF
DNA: TGTGCCAGCTCACGTACCGGGACAGGAACCTACGAGCAGTACTTC

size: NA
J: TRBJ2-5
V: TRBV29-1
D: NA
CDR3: CSVVLGLPRETQYF
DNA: TGCAGCGTTGTACTCGGCCTCCCCCGGGAGACCCAGTACTTC

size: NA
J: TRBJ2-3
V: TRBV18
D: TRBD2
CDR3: CASSPPPGGGRTDTQYF
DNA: TGTGCCAGCTCACCCCCGCCCGGGGGGGGGCGCACAGATACGCAGTATTTT

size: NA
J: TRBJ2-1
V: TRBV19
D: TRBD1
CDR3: CASSDRGHSVYNEQFF
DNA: TGTGCCAGTAGTGACAGGGGCCACTCCGTCTACAATGAGCAGTTCTTC

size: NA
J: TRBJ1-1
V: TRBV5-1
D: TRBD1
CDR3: CASSSMSPGTGGGTEAFF
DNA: TGCGCCAGCAGCTCGATGAGTCCCGGGACAGGGGGTGGCACTGAAGCTTTCTTT

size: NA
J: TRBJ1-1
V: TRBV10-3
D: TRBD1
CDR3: CAISMKQGIAEAFF
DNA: TGTGCCATAAGTATGAAACAGGGGATAGCTGAAGCTTTCTTT

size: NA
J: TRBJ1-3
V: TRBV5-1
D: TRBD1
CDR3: CASSRRTGGNTIYF
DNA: TGCGCCAGCAGCCGAAGGACAGGAGGAAACACCATATATTTT

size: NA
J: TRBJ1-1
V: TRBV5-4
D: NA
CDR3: CASSGKGGKAFF
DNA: TGTGCCAGCAGCGGGAAGGGGGGAAAAGCTTTCTTT

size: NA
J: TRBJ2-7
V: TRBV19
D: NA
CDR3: CASSIVGYEQYF
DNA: TGTGCCAGTAGTATAGTCGGTTACGAGCAGTACTTC

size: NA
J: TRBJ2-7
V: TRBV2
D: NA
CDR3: CASSEPRAISSYEQYF
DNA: TGTGCCAGCAGTGAACCCCGGGCGATATCTTCCTACGAGCAGTACTTC

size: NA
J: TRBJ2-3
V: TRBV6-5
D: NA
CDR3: CASSPRDTDTQYF
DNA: TGTGCCAGCAGTCCCCGCGACACAGATACGCAGTATTTT

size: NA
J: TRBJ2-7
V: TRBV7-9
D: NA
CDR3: CASSLAGGERAYEQYF
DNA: TGTGCCAGCAGCTTAGCTGGAGGCGAAAGGGCCTACGAGCAGTACTTC

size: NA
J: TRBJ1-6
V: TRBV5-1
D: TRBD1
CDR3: CASSPTGLDSPLHF
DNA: TGCGCCAGCAGCCCGACAGGGTTAGACTCACCCCTCCACTTT

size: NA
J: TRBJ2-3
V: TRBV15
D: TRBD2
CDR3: CATSRDRVAGGTTDTQYF
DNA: TGTGCCACCAGCAGAGATAGAGTAGCGGGGGGGACCACAGATACGCAGTATTTT

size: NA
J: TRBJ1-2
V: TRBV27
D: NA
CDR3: CASRGLNYGYTF
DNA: TGTGCCAGCAGAGGTCTTAACTATGGCTACACCTTC

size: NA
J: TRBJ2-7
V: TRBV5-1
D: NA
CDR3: CASSLWGIGSYEQYF
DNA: TGCGCCAGCAGCTTATGGGGAATTGGCTCCTACGAGCAGTACTTC

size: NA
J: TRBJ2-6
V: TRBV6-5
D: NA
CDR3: CASSHESSGANVLTF
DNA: TGTGCCAGCAGCCACGAGAGCTCTGGGGCCAACGTCCTGACTTTC

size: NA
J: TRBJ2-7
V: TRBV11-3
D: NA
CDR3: CASSLVDGPYEQYF
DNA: TGTGCCAGCAGCTTAGTGGACGGGCCCTACGAGCAGTACTTC

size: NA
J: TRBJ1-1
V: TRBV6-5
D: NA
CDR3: CASSYSSPTLNTEAFF
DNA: TGTGCCAGCAGTTACTCGAGTCCCACCTTGAACACTGAAGCTTTCTTT

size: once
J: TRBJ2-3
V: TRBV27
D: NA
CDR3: CASSLSDSPSSTDTQYF
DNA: TGTGCCAGCAGTTTGTCGGACAGCCCGTCTAGCACAGATACGCAGTATTTT

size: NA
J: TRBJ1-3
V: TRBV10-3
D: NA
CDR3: CAISGMGLGSGNTIYF
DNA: TGTGCCATCAGTGGGATGGGCCTGGGCTCTGGAAACACCATATATTTT

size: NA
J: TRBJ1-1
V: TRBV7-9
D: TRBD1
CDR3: CASSLANRGGTEAFF
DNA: TGTGCCAGCAGCTTAGCGAACAGGGGGGGCACTGAAGCTTTCTTT